This T cell receptor beta chain was captured in a study of blood T cell repertoires in COVID-19. Study as a whole: Spain, Italy and the United States supplied samples that represented acute and convalescent COVID-19.

The CDR3 has 17 amino acids. Germline-derived CDR1 and CDR2 are SEHNR and FQNEAQ (reference sequence). Trimming cost V 5 bases and J 6 bases; bases outside gene matches: 13. The Seattle patients joined while their infection was active and were tracked longitudinally afterward. Per the original methods: Amplification of reference gene primers provided the estimated nucleated cell counts. Assay: immunoSEQ multiplex PCR; the TCRdb copy retains only in-frame clones and omits some. For V, J and clone size, that table is used; D and trimming come from the DNA. The table includes just under 350,000 clones, 88% detected once.

Sequencing was carried out using peripheral blood. This sequence was found in an older woman with COVID-19, enrolled during active disease. The chain has TRBV7-9 and TRBJ1-4; 9 nucleotides align to TRBD1. CDR3 nucleotides: TGTGCCAGCAGCGACTCCCACGGGGACAGGGCGGATGAAAAACTGTTTTTT. Translated, it gives CASSDSHGDRADEKLFF.